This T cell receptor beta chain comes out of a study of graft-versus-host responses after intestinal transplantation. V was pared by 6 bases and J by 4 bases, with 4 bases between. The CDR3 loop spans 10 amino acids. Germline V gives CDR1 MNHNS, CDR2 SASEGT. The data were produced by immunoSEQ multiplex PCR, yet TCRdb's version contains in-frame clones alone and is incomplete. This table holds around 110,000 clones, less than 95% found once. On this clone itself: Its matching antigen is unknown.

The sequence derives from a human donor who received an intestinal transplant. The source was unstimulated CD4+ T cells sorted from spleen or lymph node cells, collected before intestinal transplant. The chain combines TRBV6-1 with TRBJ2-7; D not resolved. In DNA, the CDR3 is TGTGCCAGCAGCCTTTACGAGCAGTACTTC. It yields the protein CASSLYEQYF.